The next 28 T cell receptor beta chains were all read from a single sample in a study of CD4 T cells in relation to SARS-CoV-2 and coronaviruses. Antigens for these TCRs are unknown. Some clones are missing from TCRdb's copy, which holds only in-frame ones; the method was immunoSEQ multiplex PCR. The sample has 20,000 to 25,000 clones, around 80% seen once; the top ten hold over 9%. Before the COVID-19 pandemic, during about 2010-2019, CD4+ T cells were taken from unexposed donors. After more than eight days of culture, CD4+ T cells were isolated. Sequenced: CD4+ T cells from PBMCs, cultured in vitro. Receptors originate from a human donor in good health.

This clone was seen more than once but under ten times. The chain is built from TRBV5-5 and TRBJ2-7; 7 bases fit TRBD1. V was clipped by 4 bases and J by 0 bases; unmatched bases: 4. The CDR3 is 14 residues long. Germline V gene data show CDR1 as SGHKS and CDR2 as YYEKEE (reference sequence). CDR3 region: CASSQTGNSYEQYF. The CDR3 DNA follows: TGTGCCAGCAGCCAGACAGGGAACTCCTACGAGCAGTACTTC.

CDR3 residues: CATSDPMNTEAFF. The CDR3 coding sequence is TGTGCCACCAGTGACCCAATGAACACTGAAGCTTTCTTT. J is TRBJ1-1 and V is TRBV24-1; D is unclear. This CDR3 spans 13 amino acids. Germline values: CDR1 KGHDR, CDR2 SFDVKD. V lost 4 bases, J lost 0 bases, and 5 bases lay in between.

This clone appeared a few times. The rearrangement uses TRBV10-3 and TRBJ2-2, with D unresolved. CDR3 length: 14 residues. Trimming cost V 6 bases and J 4 bases, with 12 bases left between them. Germline V gene data show CDR1 as ENHRY and CDR2 as SYGVKD. CDR3 nucleotide sequence: TGTGCCATCAGACGTGGATTGGGCACCGGGGAGCTGTTTTTT. Translation: CAIRRGLGTGELFF.

A single count supports this clone. This chain uses TRBV5-1 with TRBJ2-3, with D perhaps matching TRBD2 (6 bases). Trimming left V 2 bases short and J 4 bases short, with 14 bases between. CDR3 length equals 15 residues. Per germline, CDR1 SGHRS and CDR2 YFSETQ. The CDR3 loop reads CASSFPGDRADTQYF. The CDR3 DNA reads as TGCGCCAGCAGCTTCCCGGGAGACAGAGCAGATACGCAGTATTTT. Drawing the rest from reference TRBV5-1 and TRBJ2-3, the complete variable domain is KAGVTQTPRYLIKTRGQQVTLSCSPISGHRSVSWYQQTPGQGLQFLFEYFSETQRNKGNFPGRFSGRQFSNSRSEMNVSTLELGDSALYLCASSFPGDRADTQYFGPGTRLTVL.

The rearrangement links TRBV3-1 (or the pseudogene TRBV3-2) to TRBJ2-7; D gene unclear. CDR3 size: 15 residues. Looked up from germline, CDR1 is LGHDT and CDR2 is YNNKEL (reference sequence). V was cut by 6 bases and J by 0 bases, with 15 bases left in between. The CDR3 loop is CASSPRVMSSYEQYF. Here the CDR3 DNA reads TGTGCCAGCAGTCCCCGGGTTATGAGCTCCTACGAGCAGTACTTC.

This clone was found a few times. The chain links TRBV7-9 to TRBJ1-1; TRBD1 might be the D (5 bases). The V end was cut by 0 bases, the J end by 3 bases, with 5 bases between. The CDR3 is 13 residues long. The germline CDR1 and CDR2 sequences are SEHNR and FQNEAQ (reference sequence). CDR3 amino acids: CASSLAGDTEAFF. The CDR3 DNA sequence: TGTGCCAGCAGCTTAGCGGGGGACACTGAAGCTTTCTTT.

The genes are TRBV6-6 and TRBJ1-1; D may be TRBD1 (5 bases). The germline gives CDR1 MNHNY, CDR2 SVGAGI (reference sequence). This CDR3 is 16 amino acids long. V lost 2 bases to trimming and J lost 2 bases, with 15 bases between them. CDR3: CASSYPQGVGNTEAFF. The CDR3, as DNA: TGTGCCAGCAGTTACCCGCAGGGTGTAGGTAACACTGAAGCTTTCTTT.

The chain joins TRBV19 to TRBJ1-5; D is unclear. The germline CDR1 and CDR2 sequences are LNHDA and SQIVND (reference sequence). CDR3 size: 13 residues. Trimming stripped 8 bases from V and 3 bases from J, with 11 bases between. The CDR3 protein is CASGSAYNQPQHF. CDR3 DNA sequence: TGTGCCAGTGGTTCGGCCTACAATCAGCCCCAGCATTTT.

The rearrangement links TRBV19 to TRBJ1-5; D is perhaps TRBD1 (6 bases). V shed 4 bases and J shed 2 bases, with 12 bases lying between them. The germline V gene encodes CDR1 LNHDA and CDR2 SQIVND (reference sequence). The length of the CDR3 is 15 residues. The CDR3 sequence: CASSRAAGGNQPQHF. The CDR3 DNA reads as TGTGCCAGTAGTAGGGCAGCAGGGGGCAATCAGCCCCAGCATTTT.

The V and J genes are TRBV11-2 and TRBJ2-2; 7 nucleotides agree with TRBD2. J was trimmed by 5 bases and V by 3 bases; bases with no gene match: 9. The CDR3 loop spans 16 amino acids. Germline V gene sequence: CDR1 SGHAT, CDR2 FQNNGV. Written as DNA, the CDR3 is TGTGCCAGCAGCTTTTTGGCGGGAGAAATTACCGGGGAGCTGTTTTTT. Translated, it gives CASSFLAGEITGELFF. The full variable domain, rest sourced from reference TRBV11-2 and TRBJ2-2, is EAGVAQSPRYKIIEKRQSVAFWCNPISGHATLYWYQQILGQGPKLLIQFQNNGVVDDSQLPKDRFSAERLKGVDSTLKIQPAKLEDSAVYLCASSFLAGEITGELFFGEGSRLTVL.

The gene calls are TRBV6-1 and TRBJ2-7, with D unclear. This CDR3 spans 11 amino acids. The germline gives CDR1 MNHNS, CDR2 SASEGT. V lost 2 bases, J lost 4 bases, and 3 bases lay in between. CDR3 bases: TGTGCCAGCAGTGAACGGTACGAGCAGTACTTC. Amino acid sequence: CASSERYEQYF.

This chain uses TRBV6-1 with TRBJ1-2, with 8 bases fitting TRBD1. Germline lookup yields CDR1 MNHNS and CDR2 SASEGT. The V gene end was trimmed by 0 bases and the J gene end by 4 bases; junction bases not matched to a gene: 4. This CDR3 contains 15 residues. DNA for the CDR3: TGTGCCAGCAGTGAAGCCGCAGGGGGCGGCTATGGCTACACCTTC. This encodes CASSEAAGGGYGYTF.

The chain employs TRBV6-5 and TRBJ2-1, with D unclear. Germline values: CDR1 MNHEY, CDR2 SVGAGI. The CDR3 has 11 amino acids. Trimming cost V 5 bases and J 9 bases, with 8 bases left between them. This chain's CDR3 is CASSTLGEQFF. CDR3 DNA: TGTGCCAGCAGTACCTTGGGTGAGCAGTTCTTC.

This clone was found a few times. The rearrangement uses TRBV5-4 and TRBJ1-2; D unclear. The CDR3 has 13 amino acids. Trimming took 4 bases from V and 2 from J, leaving 9 bases between them. CDR1 SGHNT and CDR2 YYREEE come from the germline V gene (reference sequence). The CDR3 bases are TGTGCCAGCAGCGCGGACGGAAACTATGGCTACACCTTC. Its translation: CASSADGNYGYTF.

This chain links TRBV24-1 with TRBJ2-7, with a tentative D call TRBD1 (6 bases). The CDR3 is 15 residues long. CDR1 KGHDR and CDR2 SFDVKD come from the germline V gene. Deletions cut 3 bases from V and 3 bases from J, with 14 bases between. CDR3 loop: CATSDPSAGVYEQYF. The DNA of the CDR3 is TGTGCCACCAGTGATCCCTCGGCAGGGGTCTACGAGCAGTACTTC.

This clone was seen more than once but under ten times. The J gene is TRBJ1-5, the V gene TRBV11-2, with D unresolved. The CDR3 runs 15 residues. V lost 0 bases and J 3 bases, leaving 9 bases between the germline ends. Germline V gene lookup returns CDR1 SGHAT and CDR2 FQNNGV. CDR3 sequence (DNA): TGTGCCAGCAGCTTAGATTTCTCGGTCAATCAGCCCCAGCATTTT. It translates to CASSLDFSVNQPQHF.

The rearrangement joins TRBV5-3 to TRBJ1-5; weak D call: TRBD1 (6 bases). TRBV5-3 is flagged as an ORF with uncertain function. V was pared by 0 bases and J by 2 bases, with 15 bases between. The CDR3 covers 17 residues. The CDR3 loop reads CARSLGGGECGNQPQHF. Written as DNA, the CDR3 is TGTGCCAGAAGCTTGGGGGGGGGCGAATGTGGCAATCAGCCCCAGCATTTT.

V and J are TRBV6-1 and TRBJ1-5; D remains unclear. CDR1 is MNHNS and CDR2 is SASEGT in the germline V gene. The V end lost 2 bases, the J end lost 0 bases, and 14 bases lay between the germline ends. The CDR3 is 17 amino acids. The CDR3 DNA sequence: TGTGCCAGCAGTGAATCCGCAGGTACCCATAGCAATCAGCCCCAGCATTTT. This sequence encodes CASSESAGTHSNQPQHF.

This sequence joins TRBV7-9 and TRBJ1-3; 10 positions agree with TRBD1. The CDR3 covers 19 residues. V shed 3 bases and J 3 bases; nucleotides not matched to a gene: 14. CDR1 and CDR2 from the germline V gene are SEHNR and FQNEAQ (reference sequence). As DNA, the CDR3 is TGTGCCAGCAGCTTTACCGCGAATTCCGGGACAGGGGTTGGAAACACCATATATTTT. Amino acids: CASSFTANSGTGVGNTIYF.

The table lists this clone with a few counts. The rearrangement uses TRBV28 and TRBJ2-7; D not certain. Germline values: CDR1 MDHEN, CDR2 SYDVKM. This CDR3 contains 14 residues. V was clipped by 6 bases and J by 0 bases, with 12 bases between them. The CDR3 reads CASRSPVSSYEQYF. The DNA of the CDR3 is TGTGCCAGCAGGTCTCCTGTGTCCTCCTACGAGCAGTACTTC.

The chain has TRBV12-5 and TRBJ1-4, with 10 bases aligning to TRBD1. CDR3 length: 16 amino acids. The germline V gene has CDR1 LGHNT and CDR2 FRNRAP. V was clipped by 6 bases and J by 2 bases; unmatched bases: 6. As DNA, the CDR3 is TGTGCTAGTGGCCAGGGGACAGGGGATACTAATGAAAAACTGTTTTTT. It specifies CASGQGTGDTNEKLFF.

This chain uses TRBV24-1 with TRBJ1-4; 9 bases fit TRBD1. Germline CDR1 is KGHDR and CDR2 is SFDVKD. The V segment lost 4 bases and the J segment 8 bases; nucleotides outside the gene matches: 7. The CDR3 is 15 amino acids. Here the CDR3 reads CATSDSTGGGEKLFF. CDR3 nucleotides: TGTGCCACCAGTGACTCTACAGGGGGCGGCGAAAAACTGTTTTTT.

The V gene is TRBV13, the J gene TRBJ2-7; 8 positions agree with TRBD1. Per germline, CDR1 PRHDT and CDR2 FYEKMQ (reference sequence). J was trimmed by 6 bases and V by 4 bases; bases with no gene match: 8. The CDR3 length is 14 residues. In DNA, the CDR3 is TGTGCCAGCAGCTCAACCGGGACAGGAACCGAGCAGTACTTC. This translates into CASSSTGTGTEQYF.

The genes are TRBV21-1 and TRBJ1-5. TRBV21-1 is a known pseudogene. The CDR3 spans 10 residues. The CDR3 protein is CASSNQPQHF. The CDR3 bases are TGTGCCAGCAGCAATCAGCCCCAGCATTTT.

This clone was seen a handful of times. This chain links TRBV14 with TRBJ2-7; D perhaps matches TRBD2 (6 bases). Per the germline V gene, CDR1 is SGHDN and CDR2 is FVKESK. CDR3 length: 18 residues. With 0 bases removed from V and 3 bases from J, the gap between germline ends came to 21 bases. DNA of the CDR3: TGTGCCAGCAGCCAAGATACACTAGCTAGAACTACTTTCTACGAGCAGTACTTC. Its protein product is CASSQDTLARTTFYEQYF.

The rearrangement links TRBV27 to TRBJ2-7; 7 nucleotides align to TRBD1. From germline, CDR1 is MNHEY and CDR2 SMNVEV (reference sequence). The CDR3 length is 14 residues. The trim removed 6 bases at V and 2 bases at J, leaving 7 bases unmatched. DNA of the CDR3: TGTGCCAGCAGGAACCCCCAGGGGGCCTACGAGCAGTACTTC. It translates to CASRNPQGAYEQYF.

The chain joins TRBV10-2 to TRBJ2-7; possibly TRBD1 for D (5 bases). Germline CDR1 and CDR2: WSHSY and SAAADI. V was cut by 0 bases and J by 5 bases, with 11 bases left in between. The CDR3 totals 14 residues. The CDR3 loop is CASSESDPRDEQYF. In DNA, the CDR3 is TGCGCCAGCAGTGAGTCGGATCCCAGGGACGAGCAGTACTTC.

The V and J genes are TRBV18 and TRBJ2-3, with D tentatively TRBD1 or TRBD2 (5 bases each). Germline CDR1 KGHSH, CDR2 LQKENI. V lost 5 bases, J lost 0 bases, and 9 bases lay in between. The CDR3 sequence is 14 residues long. The CDR3 here is CASSIRDSTDTQYF. The CDR3 nucleotides are TGTGCCAGCTCAATCCGGGACAGCACAGATACGCAGTATTTT.